These T cell receptor beta chains were read from a single sample in a study of blood T cell repertoires in COVID-19. Assay: immunoSEQ multiplex PCR; the TCRdb copy retains only in-frame clones and omits some. The repertoire holds 85,000 to 130,000 clones, with roughly 85% as singletons. Material: PBMCs or T cells enriched from blood (not recorded which). These receptors were taken from a woman aged 50 to 60 who had recovered from COVID-19. CDR3s include the opening cysteine and the closing phenylalanine or tryptophan. D genes are given only for firm matches. Size values are once, few and many counts, or a class for expanded clones, and some rows have none.

d_call,v_call,j_call,clone_size,cdr3_aa,cdr3_nt
-,TRBV19,TRBJ2-3,-,CASSTDSTDTQYF,TGTGCCAGTAGTACCGACAGTACAGATACGCAGTATTTT
TRBD1,TRBV4-2,TRBJ1-2,-,CASSRTGKDGYTF,TGTGCCAGCAGCCGGACAGGGAAGGATGGCTACACCTTC
-,TRBV10-3,TRBJ1-5,-,CAISESAGGTGNQPQHF,TGTGCCATCAGTGAGTCGGCGGGAGGGACTGGCAATCAGCCCCAGCATTTT
-,TRBV7-2,TRBJ1-2,once,CASSSPLQGSGYTF,TGTGCCAGCAGCTCTCCATTACAGGGATCCGGCTACACCTTC
TRBD1,TRBV28,TRBJ1-2,-,CASSLDRDNYGYTF,TGTGCCAGCAGTTTAGACAGGGATAACTATGGCTACACCTTC
-,TRBV10-3,TRBJ1-4,-,CAISESTGVNEKLFF,TGTGCCATCAGTGAGTCTACGGGGGTGAATGAAAAACTGTTTTTT
TRBD2,TRBV7-9,TRBJ2-1,-,CASSPPSGKTYNEQFF,TGTGCCAGCAGTCCTCCTAGCGGGAAGACCTACAATGAGCAGTTCTTC
TRBD2,TRBV9,TRBJ2-2,-,CASSEERIAGYTGELFF,TGTGCCAGCAGCGAGGAGAGAATAGCGGGATACACCGGGGAGCTGTTTTTT
-,TRBV7-3,TRBJ2-3,-,CASSLASEQGANTQYF,TGTGCCAGCAGCTTAGCGTCGGAACAAGGGGCAAATACGCAGTATTTT
TRBD1,TRBV19,TRBJ1-2,-,CASSISGGDFGYTF,TGTGCCAGTAGTATATCAGGGGGCGACTTTGGCTACACCTTC
-,TRBV10-1,TRBJ1-1,-,CASSKGFDTEAFF,TGCGCCAGCAGCAAGGGGTTTGACACTGAAGCTTTCTTT
TRBD1,TRBV24-1,TRBJ2-1,-,CATSVGRWDRGPYNEQFF,TGTGCCACCAGTGTGGGAAGATGGGACAGGGGTCCCTACAATGAGCAGTTCTTC
TRBD2,TRBV12-3/TRBV12-4,TRBJ2-7,-,CASTRGLADEQYF,TGTGCCAGCACCCGAGGGCTAGCGGACGAGCAGTACTTC